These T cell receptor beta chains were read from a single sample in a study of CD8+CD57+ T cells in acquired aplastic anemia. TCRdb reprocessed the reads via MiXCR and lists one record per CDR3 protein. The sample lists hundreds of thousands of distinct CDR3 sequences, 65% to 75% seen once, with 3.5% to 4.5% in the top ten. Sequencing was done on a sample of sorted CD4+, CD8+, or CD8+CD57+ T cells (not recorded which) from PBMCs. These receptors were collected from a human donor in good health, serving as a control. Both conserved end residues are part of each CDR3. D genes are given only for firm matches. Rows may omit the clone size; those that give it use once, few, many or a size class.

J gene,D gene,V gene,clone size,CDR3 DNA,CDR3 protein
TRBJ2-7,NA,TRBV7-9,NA,TGTGCCAGCAGCTTAGCCACAAGGGAGCGCCGGTATGGCAGCACCTTC,CASSLATRERRYGSTF
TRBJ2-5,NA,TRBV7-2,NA,TGTGCCAGCAGCTTTGGGCTGGGGCGGAACAAGTACTTC,CASSFGLGRNKYF
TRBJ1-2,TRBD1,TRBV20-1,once,TGCAGTTCGACAGGGCAAGGCTATGGCTACACCTTC,CSSTGQGYGYTF
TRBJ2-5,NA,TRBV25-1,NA,TGTGCCAGCAGTGAGGGGGTAGGGGAGACCCAGTACTTC,CASSEGVGETQYF
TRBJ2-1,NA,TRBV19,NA,TGTGCCAGTAGCCTGTTTTTACACAGTGAAGCTTTGTTT,CASSLFLHSEALF
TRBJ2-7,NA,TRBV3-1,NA,TGTGCCAGCGGCCAAGATACGTACGAGCAGTACTTC,CASGQDTYEQYF
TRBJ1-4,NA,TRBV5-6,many,TGTGCCAGCAGCTTGGATGGGGGGAGTGAAAAACTGTTTTTT,CASSLDGGSEKLFF
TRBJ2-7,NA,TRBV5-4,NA,TGTGCCAGCAGCTCCCCCCTAGCCTCCTACGAGCAGTACTTC,CASSSPLASYEQYF
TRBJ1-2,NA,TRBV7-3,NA,TGTGCCAGCAGCTTAGACGGCGCCGCGAACACCGAGAAGTTC,CASSLDGAANTEKF
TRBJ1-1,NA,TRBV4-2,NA,TGTGCCAGCAGCCGGGGGGCGGGAACTGAAGCTCTCTTT,CASSRGAGTEALF
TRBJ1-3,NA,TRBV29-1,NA,NA,CCSASTAGNTIYF
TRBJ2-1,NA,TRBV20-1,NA,TGCAGCGCTAGTACGGAGGGCAACTCACACAATGAGCAGTTCTTC,CSASTEGNSHNEQFF
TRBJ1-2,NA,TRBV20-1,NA,TGCAGTGCTATTGGGACGGGGGCCTATGATGGCTACACCTTC,CSAIGTGAYDGYTF
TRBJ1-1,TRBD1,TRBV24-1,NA,TGTGCCACCAGTGATCGGACAGCGGGCAGGGGGGCTTTCTTT,CATSDRTAGRGAFF
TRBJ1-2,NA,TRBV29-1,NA,TGCAGCGTTGAAGTTGCCTATAGCCGCAACTTC,CSVEVAYSRNF
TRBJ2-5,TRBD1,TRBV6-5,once,TGTGCCAGCAGTGGCTCGTGGTCCAACAGGGGAGAGACCCAGTACTTC,CASSGSWSNRGETQYF
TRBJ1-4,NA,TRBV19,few,TGTGCCAGTAGTATCGGACCAGGGCGTGAAAAACTGTTTTTT,CASSIGPGREKLFF
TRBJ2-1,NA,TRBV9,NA,TGTGCCAGCAGTCTTACTAGGGGGGGGGTGAACGAGCAGTTCTTC,CASSLTRGGVNEQFF
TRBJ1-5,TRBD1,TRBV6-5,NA,TGTGCCAGCGGTTCCGGGACAGGGGTCAATCAGCCCCAGCATTTT,CASGSGTGVNQPQHF
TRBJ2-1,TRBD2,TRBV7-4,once,TGTGCCAGCAGCCCCTCCGGGGGGGCGTGGGGGCAGTTCTTC,CASSPSGGAWGQFF
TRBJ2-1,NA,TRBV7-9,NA,TGTGCCTTCAGACTCCACACCGAGAAGCAGTTCTTC,CAFRLHTEKQFF
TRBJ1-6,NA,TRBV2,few,TGTGCCAGCAGTGAAGCGGAAGGCTATAATTCACCCCTCCACTTT,CASSEAEGYNSPLHF
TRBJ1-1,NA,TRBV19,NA,TGTGCCAGTAGTAAGTCTAAGACAGAGCCGACTGAAGTTTTCTTT,CASSKSKTEPTEVFF
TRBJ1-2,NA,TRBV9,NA,TGTGCCAGCAGCGTAGCTGCCAGGTCAGATGGCTACACCTTC,CASSVAARSDGYTF
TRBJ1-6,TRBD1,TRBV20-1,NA,TGCAGTGCGAATGGACAGGGGGCAAACTCACCCCTCCACTTT,CSANGQGANSPLHF
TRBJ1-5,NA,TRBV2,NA,TGTGCCAGCACCCAGCACGGCTGGAGGTCCCAGCATTTT,CASTQHGWRSQHF
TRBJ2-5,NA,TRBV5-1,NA,TGTGCCAGCAGCCGGCAAGGGGCCCAAGAGACCCAGTACTTC,CASSRQGAQETQYF
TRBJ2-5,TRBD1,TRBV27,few,TGTGCCAGCAGGCTTCAGGGGGCAATGGAGACCCAGTACTTC,CASRLQGAMETQYF
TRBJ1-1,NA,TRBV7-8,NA,TGTGCCAGCAGCCCCGTTAGGTGGTCCGTCACTGAAGCTTTCTTT,CASSPVRWSVTEAFF
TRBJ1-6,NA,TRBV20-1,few,TGCAGTGCTAGAGACCCTCAGGGGTTACCCCTCCACTTT,CSARDPQGLPLHF
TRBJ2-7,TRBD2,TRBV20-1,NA,TGCAGTGCTAGGGGACTAGCGGGGATCCACGAGCAGTACTTC,CSARGLAGIHEQYF
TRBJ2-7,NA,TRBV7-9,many,TGTGCCAGCAGCTTTAGCTCCTCAGGGAATACCTACGAGCAGTACTTC,CASSFSSSGNTYEQYF
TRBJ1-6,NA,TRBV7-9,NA,TGTGCCAGCAGTTGGACAGCCCAAGAGACCCAGTACTTCCACTTT,CASSWTAQETQYFHF
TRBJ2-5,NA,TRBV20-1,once,TGCAGTGCGAAGAATGAGGGTGTACAGACCCAGTACTTC,CSAKNEGVQTQYF
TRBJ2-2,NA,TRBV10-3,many,TGTGCCATCAGTGAGTCAATCTATGGGGAGCTGTTTTTT,CAISESIYGELFF
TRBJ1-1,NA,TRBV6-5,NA,TGTGCCAGCAGGTCCTTCCGGGACACCGGTTATAGGGGCACTGAAGCTTTCTTT,CASRSFRDTGYRGTEAFF
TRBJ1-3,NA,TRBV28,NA,TGTGCCAGCCGGGGAGCGGTGGATGGAAACACCATATATTTT,CASRGAVDGNTIYF
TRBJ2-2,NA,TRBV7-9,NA,TGTGCCAGCAGCTCCCTGGGTAGGTCCACGAGCAGTACTCTGTTTTTT,CASSSLGRSTSSTLFF
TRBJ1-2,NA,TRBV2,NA,TGTGCCAGCACCATAGACCAGGGCACTTATGGCTACACCTTC,CASTIDQGTYGYTF
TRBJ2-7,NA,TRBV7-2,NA,TGTGCCAGCAGCTTTACAGGGAGGACCGGGGAGCTGTACTTC,CASSFTGRTGELYF
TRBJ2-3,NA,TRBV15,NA,TGTGCCACCAGGGCGCCGTCTAGCAATCATACCCAGTATTTT,CATRAPSSNHTQYF
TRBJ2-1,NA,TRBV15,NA,TGTGCCACCAGCAGCGGAAACAGCAATCAGCACCAGCATCTGGGCTTT,CATSSGNSNQHQHLGF
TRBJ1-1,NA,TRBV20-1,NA,TGCAGTGCTAGAGATAGACAGCCCCGGTACACTGAAGCTTTCTTT,CSARDRQPRYTEAFF
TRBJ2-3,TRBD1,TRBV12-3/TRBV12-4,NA,TGTGCCAGCAGCTGGGACAGGGGGGAAGATACGCAGTATTTT,CASSWDRGEDTQYF
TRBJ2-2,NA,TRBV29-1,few,TGCAGCGTTGAGGGGACAACGAACACCGGGGAGCTGTTTTTT,CSVEGTTNTGELFF
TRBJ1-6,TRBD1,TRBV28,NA,TGTGCCAGCAGTTTTTTTGGATTCAGACAGGGGTTATCACCCCTCCACTTT,CASSFFGFRQGLSPLHF
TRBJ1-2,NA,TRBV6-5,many,TGTGCCAGCAGTTCCCCCTCGGGTTATGGCTACACCTTC,CASSSPSGYGYTF
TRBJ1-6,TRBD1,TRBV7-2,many,TGTGCCAGCAGCTTACTGGACAGGGAATTGTCACCCCTCCACTTT,CASSLLDRELSPLHF
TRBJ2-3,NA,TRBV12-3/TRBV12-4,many,TGTGCCAGCAGTTTAGCTCCGGGTACGGATACGCAGTATTTT,CASSLAPGTDTQYF
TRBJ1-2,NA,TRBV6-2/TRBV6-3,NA,TGTGCCAGCAGGGCAAAAGGACTCCCCCGAAGCTATGGCTACACCTTC,CASRAKGLPRSYGYTF
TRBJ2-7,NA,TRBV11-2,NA,TGTGCCCGCAGCTTGCGTCCCCTTGTGTCCTACGAGCAGTACTTC,CARSLRPLVSYEQYF
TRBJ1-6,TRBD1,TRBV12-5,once,TGTGCTAGTGCCCCCGGACAGGGGAATTCACCCCTCCACTTT,CASAPGQGNSPLHF